Presented here are 17 T cell receptor beta chains from one specimen sequenced in a study of PD-1 blockade in mismatch repair-deficient tumors. Repertoires were generated with immunoSEQ multiplex PCR, while TCRdb's copy carries only in-frame clones and drops some. The data show around 110,000 clones, roughly 80% seen once. Sequenced material: peripheral blood, taken 60 weeks after starting pembrolizumab. These receptors were taken from an adult with mismatch repair-deficient cancer.

Of note for this clone: One base away lies a much larger clone, so this may be a sequencing read error. The DNA for the CDR3 is TGCGCCAGCAGCTTCACAGATACGCAGTATTTT. Amino acid sequence: CASSFTDTQYF. This sequence joins TRBV5-1 and TRBJ2-3; D gene ambiguous. Germline lookup yields CDR1 SGHRS and CDR2 YFSETQ. The CDR3 extends over 11 amino acids. V was trimmed by 2 bases and J by 2 bases, leaving 0 bases between them.

The sample holds one count of this clone. The chain has TRBV4-3 and TRBJ1-5, with 9 bases identical to TRBD1. CDR1 LGHNA and CDR2 YSLEER come from the germline V gene. The V and J ends lost 4 bases and 8 bases, in that order; junction bases with no gene match: 9. The CDR3 spans 15 residues. CDR3 sequence: CASSRPDRGFEPQHF. In DNA, the CDR3 is TGCGCCAGCAGCCGTCCGGACAGGGGCTTTGAGCCCCAGCATTTT.

The rearrangement links TRBV5-6 to TRBJ2-1; D is undetermined. Trimming removed 0 bases at V and 9 bases at J, with 7 bases between. The CDR3 sequence is 12 residues long. Germline CDR1 is SGHDT and CDR2 is YYEEEE. CDR3: CASSLGGIEQFF. In DNA form, the CDR3 reads TGTGCCAGCAGCTTGGGAGGAATTGAGCAGTTCTTC.

The chain uses TRBV10-3 and TRBJ2-3; no clear D. Germline V lookup: CDR1 ENHRY, CDR2 SYGVKD. The CDR3 contains 15 residues. V lost 6 bases, J lost 0 bases, and 13 bases lay in between. The CDR3 coding sequence is TGTGCCATCAGGGATGTAGACCCGAGCACAGATACGCAGTATTTT. Protein product: CAIRDVDPSTDTQYF.

This chain joins TRBV27 and TRBJ1-1; D not resolved. CDR3 length: 13 amino acids. In germline, CDR1 is MNHEY, CDR2 SMNVEV (reference sequence). V lost 3 bases and J lost 8, with 13 bases in between. CDR3 in DNA: TGTGCCAGCAGTTTTAAGGCTTCAGCGGAAGCTTTCTTT. Amino acid sequence: CASSFKASAEAFF.

This clone was seen more than once but under ten times. The chain has TRBV4-2 and TRBJ2-2, with 13 positions matching TRBD2. V dropped 5 bases and J dropped 1; count of bases not matched to a gene: 1. The CDR3 runs 16 residues. Germline CDR1 LGHNA, CDR2 YNFKEQ. The CDR3 region is CASSGTSGKNTGELFF. The CDR3 DNA is TGTGCCAGCAGCGGGACTAGCGGGAAGAACACCGGGGAGCTGTTTTTT.

This clone was seen only once. The chain combines TRBV6-6 with TRBJ2-7; D gene uncertain. Germline V lookup: CDR1 MNHNY, CDR2 SVGAGI (reference sequence). CDR3 length equals 15 residues. Trimming removed 4 bases at V and 2 bases at J, with 15 bases between. CDR3 sequence: CASSSADDIAYEQYF. The CDR3, as DNA: TGTGCCAGCAGTTCCGCCGACGACATTGCCTACGAGCAGTACTTC.

This clone came up a few times. The V and J genes are TRBV5-8 and TRBJ1-1; no definite D call. The CDR3 consists of 16 residues. Trimming removed 0 bases from V and 0 bases from J, with 12 bases in between. Germline loops: CDR1 SGHTS, CDR2 YDEGEE. CDR3 in amino acids: CASSLVLRGMNTEAFF. CDR3 DNA: TGTGCCAGCAGCTTGGTACTTCGGGGAATGAACACTGAAGCTTTCTTT. Full variable domain (rest looked up from reference TRBV5-8 and TRBJ1-1): EAGVTQSPTHLIKTRGQQATLRCSPISGHTSVYWYQQALGLGLQFLLWYDEGEERNRGNFPPRFSGRQFPNYSSELNVNALELEDSALYLCASSLVLRGMNTEAFFGQGTRLTVV.

V usage is TRBV5-4 and J usage is TRBJ2-1; TRBD2 agrees at 8 bases. The ends lost 2 bases at V and 2 bases at J; junction bases unmatched: 6. The CDR3 has 16 residues. Germline loops: CDR1 SGHNT, CDR2 YYREEE (reference sequence). CDR3 amino acids: CASSFAAGAAYNEQFF. Here the CDR3 DNA reads TGTGCCAGCAGCTTTGCAGCGGGGGCTGCCTACAATGAGCAGTTCTTC.

The chain uses TRBV6-1 and TRBJ2-1; D remains unclear. The CDR3 length is 15 residues. Trimming removed 3 bases from V and 2 bases from J, with 11 bases in between. Germline V gene sequence: CDR1 MNHNS, CDR2 SASEGT. The CDR3 DNA follows: TGTGCCAGCAGTGAGTGGGAAGAGGCCTACAATGAGCAGTTCTTC. This translates into CASSEWEEAYNEQFF.

The V call is TRBV10-3, the J call TRBJ2-7; TRBD2 might be the D (5 bases). V shed 2 bases and J shed 4 bases, with 6 bases lying between them. Germline CDR1 ENHRY, CDR2 SYGVKD. This CDR3 is built from 12 residues. The CDR3 spells CAISEGGYEQYF. DNA for the CDR3: TGTGCCATCAGTGAGGGCGGGTACGAGCAGTACTTC.

The chain uses TRBV29-1 and TRBJ1-1, with a weak D call TRBD1 (5 bases). CDR3 length equals 13 residues. The V and J ends lost 7 bases and 1 base respectively, with 13 bases between them. From germline, CDR1 is SQVTM and CDR2 ANQGSEA. CDR3 DNA: TGCAGCGCAGCGACAGCTCAGAACACTGAAGCTTTCTTT. Translating gives CSAATAQNTEAFF.

The rearrangement uses TRBV11-3 and TRBJ2-7, with D possibly being TRBD1 (6 bases). V lost 4 bases and J lost 3, with 19 bases in between. From germline, CDR1 is SGHNT and CDR2 YENEEA. This CDR3 region has 16 residues. The CDR3 sequence: CASSSRPGDASYEQYF. CDR3 coding DNA: TGTGCCAGCAGCTCCCGGCCAGGGGATGCTAGCTACGAGCAGTACTTC.

The rearrangement uses TRBV9 and TRBJ2-5, with 9 nucleotides matching TRBD1. CDR1 and CDR2 from the germline V gene are SGDLS and YYNGEE. The CDR3 sequence is 16 residues long. The J segment lost 0 bases and the V segment lost 4 bases, leaving 7 bases of the junction unmatched. The CDR3, as DNA: TGTGCCAGCAGCCCCCGACAGGGGGGGTACCAAGAGACCCAGTACTTC. Translated: CASSPRQGGYQETQYF.

A single count supports this clone. The V gene is TRBV15, the J gene TRBJ2-1; 11 bases match TRBD2. This CDR3 is built from 17 residues. CDR1 and CDR2 (germline): LNHNV, YYDKDF (reference sequence). J was trimmed by 5 bases and V by 5 bases; bases with no gene match: 11. CDR3 loop: CATSPRGIAGGNNEQFF. CDR3 sequence (DNA): TGTGCCACCAGCCCCAGGGGTATAGCGGGAGGGAACAATGAGCAGTTCTTC.

V is TRBV27 and J is TRBJ2-1, with 8 bases fitting TRBD2. The length of the CDR3 is 15 residues. Germline V gene sequence: CDR1 MNHEY, CDR2 SMNVEV (reference sequence). V lost 6 bases and J lost 4; bases outside the gene matches: 8. The DNA of the CDR3 is TGTGCCAGCAGCATTAGCGGGACGGTGTACAATGAGCAGTTCTTC. This encodes CASSISGTVYNEQFF.

This chain connects TRBV7-9 to TRBJ2-7; unclear D gene. The V end lost 0 bases, the J end lost 0 bases, and 6 bases lay between the germline ends. CDR1 and CDR2 from the germline V gene are SEHNR and FQNEAQ (reference sequence). The CDR3 has 14 amino acids. The CDR3 DNA reads TGTGCCAGCAGCTTAGCGTGGACCTCCTACGAGCAGTACTTC. Translated: CASSLAWTSYEQYF.